Listed here are 20 T cell receptor beta chains from one sample, sequenced in a study of neurological immune-mediated disorders. Using its own MiXCR run on the 5' RACE reads, TCRdb lists one record per CDR3 protein. The profile shows 30,000 or so distinct CDR3 sequences, around 4% of them singletons. Sample: CD4+ T cells from blood. The receptors come from a middle-aged woman in good health.

This clonotype was seen at least ten times. This rearrangement joins TRBV12-3 or TRBV12-4 to TRBJ2-1, with D unresolved. The V and J ends lost 3 bases and 0 bases respectively, with 6 bases between them. The CDR3 consists of 14 residues. CDR3 amino acids: CASSFTGSYNEQFF. DNA for the CDR3: TGTGCCAGCAGTTTTACGGGCTCCTACAATGAGCAGTTCTTC.

By share, this clonotype ranks as medium-sized (0.01 to 0.1%). The chain links TRBV2 to TRBJ1-5; TRBD1 might be the D (5 bases). CDR3 length: 15 amino acids. Germline-derived CDR1 and CDR2 are SNHLY and FYNNEI. Trimming stripped 4 bases from V and 4 bases from J, with 14 bases between. The CDR3: CASSVGASWNQPQHF. CDR3 sequence (DNA): TGTGCCAGCAGTGTTGGGGCTAGTTGGAATCAGCCCCAGCATTTT.

This clonotype was seen repeatedly, ten times or more. The chain has TRBV5-1 and TRBJ2-5; 14 nucleotides line up with TRBD2. CDR3 size: 18 residues. Germline lookup yields CDR1 SGHRS and CDR2 YFSETQ. V lost 4 bases to trimming and J lost 7 bases; unmatched junction nucleotides: 15. DNA of the CDR3: TGCGCCAGCAGCCGACGACTAGCGGGAGGGCCTGGGGAAGGGACCCAGTACTTC. This translates into CASSRRLAGGPGEGTQYF.

This clonotype was counted ten times or more. This sequence joins TRBV25-1 and TRBJ2-5; D is ambiguous. The CDR3 spans 11 residues. Germline CDR1 reads MGHDK; CDR2 reads SYGVNS. V was clipped by 1 base and J by 6 bases, with 3 bases between them. The DNA for the CDR3 is TGTGCCAGCAGTGAATCGCAGACCCAGTACTTC. Protein: CASSESQTQYF.

This clonotype was picked up many times. This sequence joins TRBV25-1 and TRBJ1-2, with D possibly matching TRBD1 (5 bases). V lost 1 base, J lost 4 bases, and 7 bases lay in between. CDR1 is MGHDK and CDR2 is SYGVNS in the germline V gene. The CDR3 loop spans 13 amino acids. The DNA for the CDR3 is TGTGCCAGCAGTGAATGGGGCAGCTATGGCTACACCTTC. This codes for CASSEWGSYGYTF.

The table lists this clonotype with many counts. The rearrangement links TRBV4-2 to TRBJ2-3, with D perhaps given as TRBD1 or TRBD2 (5 bases each). Germline CDR1 reads LGHNA; CDR2 reads YNFKEQ. The CDR3 has 14 residues. V was cut by 4 bases and J by 1 base, with 9 bases left in between. Here the CDR3 DNA reads TGTGCCAGCAGCCCGGGGCAGGGCACAGATACGCAGTATTTT. Translation: CASSPGQGTDTQYF.

This clonotype appeared a few times. The chain uses TRBV3-1 and TRBJ1-2; TRBD1 might be the D (5 bases). CDR1 is LGHDT and CDR2 is YNNKEL in the germline V gene (reference sequence). The V end lost 1 base, the J end lost 5 bases, and 8 bases lay between the germline ends. CDR3 length: 13 residues. CDR3 bases: TGTGCCAGCAGCCAAGGAGAGGGGTATGGCTACACCTTC. Amino acids: CASSQGEGYGYTF. The variable domain in full, with the rest retrieved from reference TRBV3-1 and TRBJ1-2, is DTAVSQTPKYLVTQMGNDKSIKCEQNLGHDTMYWYKQDSKKFLKIMFSYNNKELIINETVPNRFSPKSPDKAHLNLHINSLELGDSAVYFCASSQGEGYGYTFGSGTRLTVV.

This clonotype was seen many times. The V gene is TRBV18, the J gene TRBJ1-3; D remains ambiguous. Germline CDR1 KGHSH, CDR2 LQKENI. Trimming took off 6 bases at V and 2 bases at J, with 14 bases between the two ends. The CDR3 runs to 15 residues. CDR3 sequence (DNA): TGTGCCAGCTCGGAGACCCTGGACGCTGGAAACACCATATATTTT. This translates into CASSETLDAGNTIYF. Together with reference TRBV18 and TRBJ1-3, the CDR3 gives the full variable domain: NAGVMQNPRHLVRRRGQEARLRCSPMKGHSHVYWYRQLPEEGLKFMVYLQKENIIDESGMPKERFSAEFPKEGPSILRIQQVVRGDSAAYFCASSETLDAGNTIYFGEGSWLTVV.

This clonotype was seen repeatedly, ten times or more. J is TRBJ2-3 and V is TRBV28, with 7 bases lining up with TRBD2. V gave up 3 bases and J gave up 2 bases; unmatched junction bases: 14. The germline V gene has CDR1 MDHEN and CDR2 SYDVKM. This CDR3 spans 18 amino acids. The CDR3 DNA reads TGTGCCAGCAGTTTGCCCCACTCCCTAGCGGTAGCCACAGATACGCAGTATTTT. Translated, it gives CASSLPHSLAVATDTQYF. Combining the CDR3 with reference TRBV28 and TRBJ2-3 gives the whole variable domain DVKVTQSSRYLVKRTGEKVFLECVQDMDHENMFWYRQDPGLGLRLIYFSYDVKMKEKGDIPEGYSVSREKKERFSLILESASTNQTSMYLCASSLPHSLAVATDTQYFGPGTRLTVL.

This clonotype was recorded at least ten times. The V and J genes are TRBV20-1 and TRBJ2-7, with 13 nucleotides matching TRBD2. The length of the CDR3 is 13 residues. V shed 7 bases, J shed 9 bases, and the junction held 9 bases outside the gene matches. Germline V gene sequence: CDR1 DFQATT, CDR2 SNEGSKA (reference sequence). The CDR3 nucleotides read TGCAGTGGACAATGGACTAGCGGGAGAGGGCAGTACTTC. This encodes CSGQWTSGRGQYF.

This clonotype occurred many times. The V and J genes are TRBV9 and TRBJ1-3; D not certain. The germline V gene has CDR1 SGDLS and CDR2 YYNGEE. V lost 5 bases and J 0 bases, leaving 6 bases between the germline ends. This CDR3 has 13 residues. The DNA for the CDR3 is TGTGCCAGCAGTGCTAACTCTGGAAACACCATATATTTT. It specifies CASSANSGNTIYF.

This clonotype was recorded at least ten times. This chain connects TRBV6-2 or TRBV6-3 to TRBJ1-1; tentative D call: TRBD1 (5 bases). The CDR3 length is 13 residues. Germline assignment: CDR1 MNHEY and CDR2 SVGEGT. Trimming took off 2 bases at V and 6 bases at J, with 10 bases between the two ends. DNA for the CDR3: TGTGCCAGCAGTTACGCAGGGATCCCTGAAGCTTTCTTT. Its protein is CASSYAGIPEAFF.

The table lists this clonotype with many counts. The chain is built from TRBV4-1 and TRBJ2-5; D is perhaps TRBD1 (7 bases). This CDR3 spans 17 amino acids. V lost 0 bases, J lost 7 bases, and 21 bases lay in between. Germline CDR1 is MGHRA and CDR2 is YSYEKL. The CDR3 region is CASSQDAGGSGTGTQYF. The CDR3 nucleotides read TGCGCCAGCAGCCAAGATGCAGGGGGTAGCGGCACCGGGACCCAGTACTTC.

This clonotype was observed many times. The gene calls are TRBV29-1 and TRBJ2-3; no definite D call. This CDR3 region has 12 residues. V lost 2 bases, J lost 8 bases, and 11 bases lay in between. The germline gives CDR1 SQVTM, CDR2 ANQGSEA. The CDR3 reads CSVEQSESTQYF. The DNA of the CDR3 is TGCAGCGTTGAACAGAGCGAGTCTACGCAGTATTTT.

This clonotype occurred many times. The chain couples TRBV7-8 to TRBJ1-2; 10 bases match TRBD1. CDR3 length equals 21 residues. Losses at the gene ends were 5 bases for V and 5 bases for J; bases not matched to a gene: 26. In germline, CDR1 is SGHVS, CDR2 FQNEAQ. As DNA, the CDR3 is TGTGCCAGCAGCCCGATGATCTTACCCGGGACAGGGGTTTATAGCTCATATGGCTACACCTTC. Translation gives CASSPMILPGTGVYSSYGYTF.

This clonotype was seen many times. The chain has TRBV5-1 and TRBJ1-2; 8 positions agree with TRBD1. V was pared by 0 bases and J by 11 bases, with 6 bases of the junction left unmatched. The length of the CDR3 is 13 residues. CDR1 and CDR2 (germline): SGHRS, YFSETQ. This CDR3 is CASSLDWDRPYTF. CDR3 nucleotide sequence: TGCGCCAGCAGCTTGGATTGGGACAGGCCGTACACCTTC. Looking up the rest from reference TRBV5-1 and TRBJ1-2 gives the full variable domain: KAGVTQTPRYLIKTRGQQVTLSCSPISGHRSVSWYQQTPGQGLQFLFEYFSETQRNKGNFPGRFSGRQFSNSRSEMNVSTLELGDSALYLCASSLDWDRPYTFGSGTRLTVV.

This clonotype has ten or more counts. This chain uses TRBV5-1 with TRBJ2-7; 10 bases line up with TRBD2. Losses at the gene ends were 0 bases for V and 3 bases for J; bases not matched to a gene: 6. Germline V gene lookup returns CDR1 SGHRS and CDR2 YFSETQ. This CDR3 spans 16 amino acids. The DNA for the CDR3 is TGCGCCAGCAGCTTGGCCGTAGCGGGGGGTAGCTACGAGCAGTACTTC. Residues: CASSLAVAGGSYEQYF.

This clonotype was counted at least ten times. This chain links TRBV5-1 with TRBJ2-1; tentative D call: TRBD2 (6 bases). V shed 0 bases and J shed 6 bases, with 16 bases lying between them. The CDR3 length is 16 residues. Germline CDR1 and CDR2: SGHRS and YFSETQ. The CDR3 bases are TGCGCCAGCAGCTTGGCCCCTAGCGTATTGTTCAATGAGCAGTTCTTC. Its translation: CASSLAPSVLFNEQFF.

There are many counts of this clonotype. This chain joins TRBV27 and TRBJ1-6; D gene unclear. Germline V lookup: CDR1 MNHEY, CDR2 SMNVEV (reference sequence). The V end was cut by 4 bases, the J end by 8 bases, with 9 bases between. The CDR3 contains 13 residues. In nucleotides, the CDR3 is TGTGCCAGCAGTTCCCCTGGGCATTCACCCCTCCACTTT. This encodes CASSSPGHSPLHF.

The chain carries TRBV20-1 and TRBJ2-3, with D possibly TRBD2 on 6 matching bases. Germline V gives CDR1 DFQATT, CDR2 SNEGSKA (reference sequence). This CDR3 has 13 residues. Trimming took off 4 bases at V and 5 bases at J, with 13 bases between the two ends. CDR3 in DNA: TGCAGTGCTATTACGGGAGCAAGAGATACGCAGTATTTT. Translating it yields CSAITGARDTQYF.